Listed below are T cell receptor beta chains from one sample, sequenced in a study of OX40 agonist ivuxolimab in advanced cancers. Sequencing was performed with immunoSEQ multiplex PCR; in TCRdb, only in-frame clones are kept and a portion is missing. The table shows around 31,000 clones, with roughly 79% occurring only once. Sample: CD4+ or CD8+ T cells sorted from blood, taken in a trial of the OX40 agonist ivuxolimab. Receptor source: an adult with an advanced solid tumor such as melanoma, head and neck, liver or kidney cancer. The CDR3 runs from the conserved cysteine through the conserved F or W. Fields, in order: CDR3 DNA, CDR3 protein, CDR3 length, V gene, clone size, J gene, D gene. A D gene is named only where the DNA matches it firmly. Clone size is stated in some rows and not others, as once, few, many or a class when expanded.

CDR3nt: TGTGCCAGCTCATTGGGGTTAGGTCAGCCCCAGCATTTT
CDR3aa: CASSLGLGQPQHF
len: 13
v_gene: TRBV18
abundance: -
j_gene: TRBJ1-5
d_gene: -

CDR3nt: TGTGCCAGCAGCGTTGGGGGACTAGCGACAGATACGCAGTATTTT
CDR3aa: CASSVGGLATDTQYF
len: 15
v_gene: TRBV9
abundance: once
j_gene: TRBJ2-3
d_gene: TRBD2

CDR3nt: TGTGCCAGTACCCCAACAGTCGCAGGGTTAAACACCATATATTTT
CDR3aa: CASTPTVAGLNTIYF
len: 15
v_gene: TRBV19
abundance: -
j_gene: TRBJ1-3
d_gene: -

CDR3nt: TGCGCCAGCAGCTTGTATACTATCTACAATGAGCAGTTCTTC
CDR3aa: CASSLYTIYNEQFF
len: 14
v_gene: TRBV5-1
abundance: once
j_gene: TRBJ2-1
d_gene: -

CDR3nt: TGTGCCAGCAGCCTAGCAGGGGCGGGAGCCAAAAACATTCAGTACTTC
CDR3aa: CASSLAGAGAKNIQYF
len: 16
v_gene: TRBV28
abundance: -
j_gene: TRBJ2-4
d_gene: -

CDR3nt: TGCGCCAGCAGCCAACCCACTCAGGATGAGACCCAGTACTTC
CDR3aa: CASSQPTQDETQYF
len: 14
v_gene: TRBV4-1
abundance: -
j_gene: TRBJ2-5
d_gene: -

CDR3nt: TGTGCCAGCAGCCAAGTGGGGTCACGGCAGTTCTTC
CDR3aa: CASSQVGSRQFF
len: 12
v_gene: TRBV6-1
abundance: -
j_gene: TRBJ2-1
d_gene: -

CDR3nt: TGTGCCAGCAGCGTAGCCCTTTCCTCCTACGAGCAGTACTTC
CDR3aa: CASSVALSSYEQYF
len: 14
v_gene: TRBV9
abundance: -
j_gene: TRBJ2-7
d_gene: -

CDR3nt: TGTGCCAGCAGCCGACCGTGGCCAGATGGAGGGACCCAGTACTTC
CDR3aa: CASSRPWPDGGTQYF
len: 15
v_gene: TRBV5-4
abundance: -
j_gene: TRBJ2-5
d_gene: -

CDR3nt: TGTGCCAGCAGCCAAACTACAGCCTCCTCTAGGGAGCAGTACTTC
CDR3aa: CASSQTTASSREQYF
len: 15
v_gene: TRBV28
abundance: -
j_gene: TRBJ2-7
d_gene: -

CDR3nt: TGTGCCAGCAGCTTACAGGGGAGCGCCCATACGCAGTATTTT
CDR3aa: CASSLQGSAHTQYF
len: 14
v_gene: TRBV5-5
abundance: -
j_gene: TRBJ2-3
d_gene: TRBD1

CDR3nt: TGTGCCTGGAGTCTCGGCATAAACTATGGCTACACCTTC
CDR3aa: CAWSLGINYGYTF
len: 13
v_gene: TRBV30
abundance: -
j_gene: TRBJ1-2
d_gene: -

CDR3nt: TGTGCCAGTCATGCCGACTACGAGCAGTACTTC
CDR3aa: CASHADYEQYF
len: 11
v_gene: TRBV2
abundance: once
j_gene: TRBJ2-7
d_gene: -

CDR3nt: TGTGCCAGCAGTCCCCGGGACAGGGGTTCCAATCAGCCCCAGCATTTT
CDR3aa: CASSPRDRGSNQPQHF
len: 16
v_gene: TRBV28
abundance: -
j_gene: TRBJ1-5
d_gene: TRBD1

CDR3nt: TGTGCCTGGGCTGTTCGGCGGGGGGAGACCCAGTACTTC
CDR3aa: CAWAVRRGETQYF
len: 13
v_gene: TRBV30
abundance: -
j_gene: TRBJ2-5
d_gene: TRBD2

CDR3nt: TGTGCCAGCAGTCCCCAGAGGGTTAATTCACCCCTCCACTTT
CDR3aa: CASSPQRVNSPLHF
len: 14
v_gene: TRBV6-5
abundance: -
j_gene: TRBJ1-6
d_gene: -

CDR3nt: TGTGCCAGCTCACCGGGGGGGTCTAACACTGAAGCTTTCTTT
CDR3aa: CASSPGGSNTEAFF
len: 14
v_gene: TRBV18
abundance: once
j_gene: TRBJ1-1
d_gene: -

CDR3nt: TGTGCCTGGAGTGTAAGCGGATCCTACGAGCAGTACTTC
CDR3aa: CAWSVSGSYEQYF
len: 13
v_gene: TRBV30
abundance: -
j_gene: TRBJ2-7
d_gene: -

CDR3nt: TGTGCCAGCAGAGACAGGGGTGATGAAAAACTGTTTTTT
CDR3aa: CASRDRGDEKLFF
len: 13
v_gene: TRBV6-5
abundance: -
j_gene: TRBJ1-4
d_gene: TRBD1

CDR3nt: TGTGCCAGCAGTTTAGCAGGGAGAAAAGACTACGAGCAGTACTTC
CDR3aa: CASSLAGRKDYEQYF
len: 15
v_gene: TRBV28
abundance: medium-sized
j_gene: TRBJ2-7
d_gene: -

CDR3nt: TGTGCCAGCCGCCGGGGGACAGGGGTAGGCGAGCAGTACTTC
CDR3aa: CASRRGTGVGEQYF
len: 14
v_gene: TRBV27
abundance: once
j_gene: TRBJ2-7
d_gene: TRBD1

CDR3nt: TGTGCCAGCAGCCCCCGGACTAGCGGAGCCTACGAGCAGTACTTC
CDR3aa: CASSPRTSGAYEQYF
len: 15
v_gene: TRBV7-8
abundance: -
j_gene: TRBJ2-7
d_gene: TRBD2